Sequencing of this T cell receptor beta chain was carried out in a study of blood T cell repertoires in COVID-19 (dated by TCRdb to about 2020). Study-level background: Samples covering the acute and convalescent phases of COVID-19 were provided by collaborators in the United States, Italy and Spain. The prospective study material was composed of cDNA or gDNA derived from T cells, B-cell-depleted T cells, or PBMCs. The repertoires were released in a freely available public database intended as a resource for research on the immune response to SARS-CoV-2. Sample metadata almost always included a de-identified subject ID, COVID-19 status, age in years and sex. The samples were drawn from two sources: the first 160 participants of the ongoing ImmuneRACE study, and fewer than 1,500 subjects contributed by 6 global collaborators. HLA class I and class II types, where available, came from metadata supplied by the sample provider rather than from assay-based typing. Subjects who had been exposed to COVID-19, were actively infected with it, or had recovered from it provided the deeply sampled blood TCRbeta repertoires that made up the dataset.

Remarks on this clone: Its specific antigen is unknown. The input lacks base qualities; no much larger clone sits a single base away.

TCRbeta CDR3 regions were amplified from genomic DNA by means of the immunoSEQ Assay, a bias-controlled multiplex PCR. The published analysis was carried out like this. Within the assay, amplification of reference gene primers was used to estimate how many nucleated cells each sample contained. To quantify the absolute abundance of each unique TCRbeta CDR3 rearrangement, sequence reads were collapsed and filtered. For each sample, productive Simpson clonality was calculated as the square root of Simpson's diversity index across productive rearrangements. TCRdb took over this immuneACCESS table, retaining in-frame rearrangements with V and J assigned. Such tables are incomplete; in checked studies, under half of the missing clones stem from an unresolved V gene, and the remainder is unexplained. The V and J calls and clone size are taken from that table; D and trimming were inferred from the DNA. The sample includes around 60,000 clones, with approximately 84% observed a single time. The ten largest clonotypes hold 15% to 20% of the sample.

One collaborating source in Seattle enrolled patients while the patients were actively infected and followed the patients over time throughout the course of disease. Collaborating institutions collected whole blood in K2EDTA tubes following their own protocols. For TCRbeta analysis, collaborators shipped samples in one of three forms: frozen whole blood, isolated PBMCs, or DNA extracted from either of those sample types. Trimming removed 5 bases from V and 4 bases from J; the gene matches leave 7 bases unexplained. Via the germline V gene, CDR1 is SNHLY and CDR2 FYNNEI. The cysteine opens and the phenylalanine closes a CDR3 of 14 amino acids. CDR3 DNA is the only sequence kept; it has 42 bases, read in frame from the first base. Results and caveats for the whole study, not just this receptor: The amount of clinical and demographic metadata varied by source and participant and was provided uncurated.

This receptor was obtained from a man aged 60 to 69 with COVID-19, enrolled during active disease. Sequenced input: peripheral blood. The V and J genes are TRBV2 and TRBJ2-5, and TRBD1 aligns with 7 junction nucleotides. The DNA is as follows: TGTGCCAGCAGTCCGCAGACAGGGCGAGAGACCCAGTACTTC. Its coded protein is CASSPQTGRETQYF.